Each of the 4 T cell receptor beta chains below was sequenced from the same sample in a study of cytomegalovirus exposure and HLA in healthy donors. Method: immunoSEQ multiplex PCR; TCRdb's copy keeps in-frame clones and lacks some. The table includes 90,000 to 150,000 clones, more than 70% detected once. Sequencing input: PBMCs. Receptors were obtained from a man aged 18 to 35 in good health and CMV-seronegative.

V and J are TRBV6-6 and TRBJ2-7; D perhaps matches TRBD1 (5 bases). This CDR3 has 15 amino acids. In germline, CDR1 is MNHNY, CDR2 SVGAGI (reference sequence). Trimming took off 2 bases at V and 1 base at J, with 12 bases between the two ends. CDR3 in DNA: TGTGCCAGCAGTTACGGACAAATAAAATCCTACGAGCAGTACTTC. Translation gives CASSYGQIKSYEQYF.

This rearrangement joins TRBV19 to TRBJ1-6; the match to TRBD1 covers 8 bases. Germline V gives CDR1 LNHDA, CDR2 SQIVND (reference sequence). V trimming: 4 bases; J trimming: 14 bases; junction bases outside the gene matches: 1. There are 11 residues in the CDR3. CDR3 protein: CASSTGQALHF. CDR3 DNA: TGTGCCAGTAGTACGGGACAGGCCCTCCACTTT.

The table lists this clone with a few counts. This chain links TRBV6-6 with TRBJ1-6; 8 bases map to TRBD1. With V trimmed by 0 bases and J by 8 bases, 3 bases remained unmatched. The CDR3 contains 15 residues. CDR1 and CDR2 (germline): MNHNY, SVGAGI (reference sequence). Here the CDR3 DNA reads TGTGCCAGCAGTTACTCAATACAGGGGGATTCACCCCTCCACTTT. Its translation: CASSYSIQGDSPLHF.

The V and J genes are TRBV7-2 and TRBJ1-4, with no clear D. Germline V gene data show CDR1 as SGHTA and CDR2 as FQGNSA. There are 16 residues in the CDR3. Trimming removed 7 bases from V and 8 bases from J, with 23 bases in between. The CDR3 reads CASTSGRSYGEEKLFF. The DNA for the CDR3 is TGTGCCAGCACCTCTGGACGCTCATACGGGGAGGAAAAACTGTTTTTT.